A single sample gave rise to the 5 T cell receptor beta chains below, sequenced in a study of blood T cell repertoires in COVID-19. TCRdb's copy holds only in-frame clones and misses some; the assay was immunoSEQ multiplex PCR. The sample has some 300,000 clones, around nine tenths seen once. Input material: PBMCs or T cells enriched from blood (not recorded which). The receptors originated from a woman in her thirties or forties who had recovered from COVID-19.

V and J are TRBV19 and TRBJ1-6; D gene uncertain. From germline, CDR1 is LNHDA and CDR2 SQIVND (reference sequence). Trimming shortened V by 0 bases and J by 11 bases, and 11 bases separated the two germline ends. This CDR3 is 14 amino acids long. Here the CDR3 DNA reads TGTGCCAGTAGTATAGAGGCGGAATTAACACCCCTCCACTTT. As protein: CASSIEAELTPLHF.

V and J are TRBV15 and TRBJ2-2, with D possibly matching TRBD1 (5 bases). Germline values: CDR1 LNHNV, CDR2 YYDKDF (reference sequence). V lost 0 bases, J lost 5 bases, and 13 bases lay in between. The CDR3 has 16 residues. This CDR3 reads CATSRDQGVSTGELFF. As DNA, the CDR3 is TGTGCCACCAGCAGAGATCAGGGTGTGAGTACCGGGGAGCTGTTTTTT.

The chain is built from TRBV25-1 and TRBJ1-2; no clear D gene. The CDR3 is 15 residues long. Trimming left V 5 bases short and J 2 bases short, with 15 bases between. Germline V gene data show CDR1 as MGHDK and CDR2 as SYGVNS. The CDR3 loop is CASSPWGGPNYGYTF. Written as DNA, the CDR3 is TGTGCCAGCAGTCCTTGGGGAGGCCCCAACTATGGCTACACCTTC.

V is TRBV29-1 and J is TRBJ1-1; D not certain. Germline values: CDR1 SQVTM, CDR2 ANQGSEA. V was clipped by 8 bases and J by 4 bases, with 17 bases between them. The CDR3 contains 13 residues. In DNA, the CDR3 is TGCAGCTTCGAGCGGTCCACGGGCACTGAAGCTTTCTTT. This encodes CSFERSTGTEAFF.

This rearrangement joins TRBV7-2 to TRBJ2-3; no clear D gene. The CDR3 covers 15 residues. V dropped 1 base and J dropped 2 bases, with 10 bases sitting between them. Germline lookup yields CDR1 SGHTA and CDR2 FQGNSA. CDR3 region: CASSLGGRVTDTQYF. The CDR3, as DNA: TGTGCCAGCAGCTTAGGCGGCCGGGTCACAGATACGCAGTATTTT. Filled out from reference TRBV7-2 and TRBJ2-3, the complete variable domain reads GAGVSQSPSNKVTEKGKDVELRCDPISGHTALYWYRQSLGQGLEFLIYFQGNSAPDKSGLPSDRFSAERTGGSVSTLTIQRTQQEDSAVYLCASSLGGRVTDTQYFGPGTRLTVL.